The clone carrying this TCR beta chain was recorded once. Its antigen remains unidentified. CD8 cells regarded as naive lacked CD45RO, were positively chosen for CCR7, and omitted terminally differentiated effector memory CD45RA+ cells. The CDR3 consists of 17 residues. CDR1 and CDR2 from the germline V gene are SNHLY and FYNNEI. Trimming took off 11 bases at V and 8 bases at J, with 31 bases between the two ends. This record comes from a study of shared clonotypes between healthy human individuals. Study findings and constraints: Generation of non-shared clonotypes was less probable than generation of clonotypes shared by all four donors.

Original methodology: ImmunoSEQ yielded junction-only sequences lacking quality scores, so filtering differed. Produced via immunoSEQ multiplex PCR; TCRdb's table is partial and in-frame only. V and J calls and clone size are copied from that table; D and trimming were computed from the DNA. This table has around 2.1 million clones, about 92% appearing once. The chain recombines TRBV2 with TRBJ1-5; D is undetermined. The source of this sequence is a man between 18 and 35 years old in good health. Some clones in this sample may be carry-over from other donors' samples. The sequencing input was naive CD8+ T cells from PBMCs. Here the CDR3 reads CAGPDYMSFPSKKPQHF. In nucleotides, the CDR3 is TGTGCCGGACCCGATTACATGTCTTTTCCATCCAAAAAGCCCCAGCATTTT.